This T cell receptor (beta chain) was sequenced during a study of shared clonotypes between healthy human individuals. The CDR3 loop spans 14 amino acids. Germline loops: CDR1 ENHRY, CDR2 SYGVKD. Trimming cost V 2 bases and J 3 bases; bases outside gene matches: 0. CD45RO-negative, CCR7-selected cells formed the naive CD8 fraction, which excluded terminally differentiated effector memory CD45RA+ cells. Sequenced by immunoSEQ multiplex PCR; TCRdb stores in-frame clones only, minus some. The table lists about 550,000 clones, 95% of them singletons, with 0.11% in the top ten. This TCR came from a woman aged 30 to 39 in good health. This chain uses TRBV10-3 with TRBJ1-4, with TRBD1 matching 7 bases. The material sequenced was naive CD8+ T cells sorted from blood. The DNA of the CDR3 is TGTGCCATCAGTGAGACAGGGGCTAATGAAAAACTGTTTTTT. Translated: CAISETGANEKLFF.